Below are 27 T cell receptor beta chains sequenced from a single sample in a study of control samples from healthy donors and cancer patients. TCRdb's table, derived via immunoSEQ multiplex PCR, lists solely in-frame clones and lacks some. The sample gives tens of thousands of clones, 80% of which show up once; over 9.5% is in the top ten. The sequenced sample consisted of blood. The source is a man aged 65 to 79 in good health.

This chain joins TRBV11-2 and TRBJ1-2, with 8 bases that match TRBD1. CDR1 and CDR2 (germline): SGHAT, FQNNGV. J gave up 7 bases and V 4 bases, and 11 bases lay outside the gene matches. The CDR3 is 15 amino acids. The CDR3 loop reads CASSSSRDRIGGYTF. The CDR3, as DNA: TGTGCCAGCAGCTCGTCCCGGGACAGGATCGGTGGCTACACCTTC.

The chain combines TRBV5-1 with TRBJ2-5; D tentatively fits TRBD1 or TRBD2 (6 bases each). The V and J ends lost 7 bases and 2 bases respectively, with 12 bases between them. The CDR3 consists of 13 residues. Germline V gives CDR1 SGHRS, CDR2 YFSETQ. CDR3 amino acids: CASSPGAQETQYF. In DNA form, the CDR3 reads TGCGCCAGCTCCCCGGGGGCTCAAGAGACCCAGTACTTC.

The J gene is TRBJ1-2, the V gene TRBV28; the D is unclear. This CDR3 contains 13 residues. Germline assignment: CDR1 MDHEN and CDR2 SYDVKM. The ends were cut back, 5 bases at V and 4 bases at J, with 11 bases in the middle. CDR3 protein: CASSSLHSYGYTF. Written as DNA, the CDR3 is TGTGCCAGCAGTAGTCTTCACAGCTATGGCTACACCTTC.

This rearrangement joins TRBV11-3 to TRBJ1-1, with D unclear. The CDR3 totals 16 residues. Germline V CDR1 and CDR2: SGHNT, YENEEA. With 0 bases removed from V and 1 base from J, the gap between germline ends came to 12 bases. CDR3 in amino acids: CASSLDNWVGNTEAFF. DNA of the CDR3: TGTGCCAGCAGCTTAGATAATTGGGTGGGGAACACTGAAGCTTTCTTT.

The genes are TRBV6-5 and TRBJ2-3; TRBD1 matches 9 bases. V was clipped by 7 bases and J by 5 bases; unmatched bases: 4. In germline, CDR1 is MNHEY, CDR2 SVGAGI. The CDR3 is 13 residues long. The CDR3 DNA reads TGTGCCAGCACTGTGGACAGGGGAGATACGCAGTATTTT. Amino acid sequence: CASTVDRGDTQYF.

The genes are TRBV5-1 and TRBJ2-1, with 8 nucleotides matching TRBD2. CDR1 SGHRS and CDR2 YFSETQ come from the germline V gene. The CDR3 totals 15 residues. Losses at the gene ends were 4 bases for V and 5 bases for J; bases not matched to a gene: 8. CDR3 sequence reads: CASSPNSGGDNEQFF. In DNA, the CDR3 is TGCGCCAGCAGCCCCAACAGCGGGGGAGACAATGAGCAGTTCTTC.

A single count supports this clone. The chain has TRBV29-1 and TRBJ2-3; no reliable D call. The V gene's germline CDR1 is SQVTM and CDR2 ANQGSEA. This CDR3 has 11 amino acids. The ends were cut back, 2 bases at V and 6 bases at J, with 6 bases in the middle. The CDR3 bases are TGCAGCGTTGAACTACGGGATACGCAGTATTTT. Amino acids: CSVELRDTQYF.

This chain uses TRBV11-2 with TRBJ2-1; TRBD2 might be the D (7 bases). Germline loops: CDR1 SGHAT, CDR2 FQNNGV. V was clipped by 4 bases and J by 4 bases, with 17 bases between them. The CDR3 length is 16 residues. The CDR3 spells CASSSLRGGAYNEQFF. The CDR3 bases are TGTGCCAGCAGCTCTCTTAGGGGGGGAGCATACAATGAGCAGTTCTTC.

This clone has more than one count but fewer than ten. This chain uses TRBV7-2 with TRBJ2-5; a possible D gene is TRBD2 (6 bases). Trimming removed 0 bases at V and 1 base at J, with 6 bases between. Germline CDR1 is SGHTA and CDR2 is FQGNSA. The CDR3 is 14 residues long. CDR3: CASSLAGGQETQYF. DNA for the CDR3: TGTGCCAGCAGCTTAGCGGGGGGCCAAGAGACCCAGTACTTC.

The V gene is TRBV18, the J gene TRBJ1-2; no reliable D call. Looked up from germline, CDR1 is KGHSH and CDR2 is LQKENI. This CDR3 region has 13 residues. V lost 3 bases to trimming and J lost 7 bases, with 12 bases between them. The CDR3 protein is CASSPDVLSGYTF. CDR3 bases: TGTGCCAGCTCACCGGACGTCCTTTCTGGCTACACCTTC.

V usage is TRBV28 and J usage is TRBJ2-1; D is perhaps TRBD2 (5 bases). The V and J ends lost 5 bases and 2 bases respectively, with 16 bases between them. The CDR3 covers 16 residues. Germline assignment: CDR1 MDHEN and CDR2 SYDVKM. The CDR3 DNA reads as TGTGCCAGCAGTCCCGCGGGCGGACCAGCCTACAATGAGCAGTTCTTC. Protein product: CASSPAGGPAYNEQFF.

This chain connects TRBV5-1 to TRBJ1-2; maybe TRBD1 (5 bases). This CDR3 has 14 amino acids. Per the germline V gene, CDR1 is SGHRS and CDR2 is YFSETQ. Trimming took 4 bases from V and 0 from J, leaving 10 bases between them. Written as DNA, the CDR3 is TGCGCCAGCAGCCGGGACGGAGCTAACTATGGCTACACCTTC. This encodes CASSRDGANYGYTF.

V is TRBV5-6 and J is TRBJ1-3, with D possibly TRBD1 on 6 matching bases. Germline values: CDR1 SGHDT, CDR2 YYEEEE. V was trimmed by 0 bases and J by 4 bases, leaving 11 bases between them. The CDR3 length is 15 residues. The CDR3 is CASSLAGGPGNTIYF. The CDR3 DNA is TGTGCCAGCAGCTTGGCCGGGGGGCCCGGAAACACCATATATTTT.

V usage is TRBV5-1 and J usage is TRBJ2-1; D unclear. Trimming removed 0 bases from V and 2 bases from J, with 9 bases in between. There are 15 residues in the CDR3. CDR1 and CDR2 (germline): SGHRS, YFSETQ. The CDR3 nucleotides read TGCGCCAGCAGCTTGGACGGACCCACCTACAATGAGCAGTTCTTC. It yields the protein CASSLDGPTYNEQFF.

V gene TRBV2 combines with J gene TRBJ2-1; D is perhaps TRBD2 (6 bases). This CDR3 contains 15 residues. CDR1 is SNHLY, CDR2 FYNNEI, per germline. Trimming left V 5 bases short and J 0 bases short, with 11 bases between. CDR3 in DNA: TGTGCCAGCAGTCGATGGGGGGACTCCTACAATGAGCAGTTCTTC. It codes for CASSRWGDSYNEQFF.

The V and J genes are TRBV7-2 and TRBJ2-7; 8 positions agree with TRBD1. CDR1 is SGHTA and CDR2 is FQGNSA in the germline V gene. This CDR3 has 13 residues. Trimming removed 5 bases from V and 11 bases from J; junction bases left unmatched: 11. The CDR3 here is CASSLRGTGGKYF. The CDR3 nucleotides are TGTGCCAGCAGCCTGCGCGGGACAGGTGGAAAGTACTTC.

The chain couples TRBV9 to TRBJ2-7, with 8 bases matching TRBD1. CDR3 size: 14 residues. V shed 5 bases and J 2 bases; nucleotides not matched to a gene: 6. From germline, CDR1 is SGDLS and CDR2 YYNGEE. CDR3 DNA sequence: TGTGCCAGCAGTCTCCAGGGGGCGACCTACGAGCAGTACTTC. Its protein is CASSLQGATYEQYF. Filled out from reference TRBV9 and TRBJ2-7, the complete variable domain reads DSGVTQTPKHLITATGQRVTLRCSPRSGDLSVYWYQQSLDQGLQFLIQYYNGEERAKGNILERFSAQQFPDLHSELNLSSLELGDSALYFCASSLQGATYEQYFGPGTRLTVT.

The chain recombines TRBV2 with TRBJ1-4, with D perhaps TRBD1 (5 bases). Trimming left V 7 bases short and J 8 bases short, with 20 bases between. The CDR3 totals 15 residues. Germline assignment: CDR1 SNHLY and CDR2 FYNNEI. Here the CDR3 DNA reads TGTGCCAGCACCCCCTCCCGCCAGGGAAGAGAAAAACTGTTTTTT. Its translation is CASTPSRQGREKLFF.

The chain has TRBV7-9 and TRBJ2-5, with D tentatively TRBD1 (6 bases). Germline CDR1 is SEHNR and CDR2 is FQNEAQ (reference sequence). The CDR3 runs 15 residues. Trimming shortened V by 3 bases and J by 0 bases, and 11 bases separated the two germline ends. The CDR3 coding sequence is TGTGCCAGCAGCTTTACAGGGTCGTACCAAGAGACCCAGTACTTC. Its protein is CASSFTGSYQETQYF.

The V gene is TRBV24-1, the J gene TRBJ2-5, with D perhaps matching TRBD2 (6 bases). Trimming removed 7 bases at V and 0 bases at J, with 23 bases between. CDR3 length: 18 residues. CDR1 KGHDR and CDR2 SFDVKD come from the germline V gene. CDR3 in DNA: TGTGCCACCAGCCGGGGGTGGCAGGGAGGAGAGTACCAAGAGACCCAGTACTTC. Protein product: CATSRGWQGGEYQETQYF.

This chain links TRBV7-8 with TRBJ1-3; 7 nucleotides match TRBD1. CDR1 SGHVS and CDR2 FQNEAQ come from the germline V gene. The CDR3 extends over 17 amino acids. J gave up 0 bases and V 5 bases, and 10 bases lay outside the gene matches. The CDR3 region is CASSRDRVPFSGNTIYF. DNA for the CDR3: TGTGCCAGCAGCCGCGACAGGGTCCCCTTCTCTGGAAACACCATATATTTT.

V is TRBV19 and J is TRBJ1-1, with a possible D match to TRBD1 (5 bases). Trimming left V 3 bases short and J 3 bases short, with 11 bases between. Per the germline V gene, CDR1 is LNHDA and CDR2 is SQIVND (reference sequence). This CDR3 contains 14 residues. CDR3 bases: TGTGCCAGTAGTATTGGGGGTATGGACACTGAAGCTTTCTTT. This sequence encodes CASSIGGMDTEAFF.

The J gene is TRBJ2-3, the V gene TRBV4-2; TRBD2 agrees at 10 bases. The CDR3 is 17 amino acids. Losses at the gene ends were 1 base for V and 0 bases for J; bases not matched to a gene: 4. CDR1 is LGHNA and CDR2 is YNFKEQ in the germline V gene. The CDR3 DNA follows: TGTGCCAGCAGCCAAGTTAGCGGGGGGCAGAGCACAGATACGCAGTATTTT. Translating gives CASSQVSGGQSTDTQYF.

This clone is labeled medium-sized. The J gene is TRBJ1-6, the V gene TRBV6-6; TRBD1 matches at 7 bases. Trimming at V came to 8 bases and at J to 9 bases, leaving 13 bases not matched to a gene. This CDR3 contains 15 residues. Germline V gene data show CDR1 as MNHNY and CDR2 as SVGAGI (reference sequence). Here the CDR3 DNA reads TGTGCCAGCGGACAGGTGGAAGGTTTGAGTTCACCCCTCCACTTT. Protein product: CASGQVEGLSSPLHF.

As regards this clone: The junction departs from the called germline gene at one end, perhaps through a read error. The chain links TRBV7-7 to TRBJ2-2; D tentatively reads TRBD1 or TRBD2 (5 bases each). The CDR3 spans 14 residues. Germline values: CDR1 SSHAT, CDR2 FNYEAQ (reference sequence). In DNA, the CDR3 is TGTGCTAGCAGCTTAGAGGGACCAAGCGGGGAGCTGTTTTTT. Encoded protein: CASSLEGPSGELFF. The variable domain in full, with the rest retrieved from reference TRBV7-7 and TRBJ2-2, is GAGVSQSPRYKVTKRGQDVTLRCDPISSHATLYWYQQALGQGPEFLTYFNYEAQPDKSGLPSDRFSAERPEGSISTLTIQRTEQRDSAMYRCASSLEGPSGELFFGEGSRLTVL.

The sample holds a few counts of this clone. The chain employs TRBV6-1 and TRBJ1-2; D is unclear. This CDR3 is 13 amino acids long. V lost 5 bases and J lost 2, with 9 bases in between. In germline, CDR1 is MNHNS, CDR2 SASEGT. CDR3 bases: TGTGCCAGCAGTCCGGGTCCCAACTATGGCTACACCTTC. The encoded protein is CASSPGPNYGYTF.

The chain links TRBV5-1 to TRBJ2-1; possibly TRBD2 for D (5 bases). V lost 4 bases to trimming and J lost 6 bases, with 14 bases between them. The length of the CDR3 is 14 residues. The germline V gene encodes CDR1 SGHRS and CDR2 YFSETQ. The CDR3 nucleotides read TGCGCCAGCAGCCCCCTAGTCGGGGTCAATGAGCAGTTCTTC. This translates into CASSPLVGVNEQFF.